The 14 T cell receptor beta chains below were found in one sample sequenced in a study of blood T cell repertoires in COVID-19 (dated by TCRdb to 2019 to 2021). The library was generated by the immunoSEQ multiplex PCR assay. TCRdb obtained this table from immuneACCESS and retained in-frame rearrangements with V and J assigned. These tables miss some clones; where compared with another copy, unresolved V genes account for less than half of the shortfall, and the remainder is unexplained. The sample table holds around 220,000 clones, of which about nine tenths were seen once. Of the sample, nearly 4.5% is held by the ten largest clones. The sequencing sample was made of peripheral blood. These receptors were collected from a man in his forties or fifties with acute or convalescent COVID-19.

A remark on this clone: This sample also contains other DNA sequences that code for the same CDR3. The chain combines TRBV6-5 with TRBJ1-5; 8 nucleotides line up with TRBD1. Germline lookup yields CDR1 MNHEY and CDR2 SVGAGI. This CDR3 has 15 amino acids. The ends lost 6 bases at V and 0 bases at J; junction bases unmatched: 4. CDR3 region: CASSPGTGSNQPQHF. The DNA of the CDR3 is TGTGCCAGCAGCCCCGGGACAGGTAGCAATCAGCCCCAGCATTTT.

This chain uses TRBV2 with TRBJ1-1; D ambiguous. Germline V lookup: CDR1 SNHLY, CDR2 FYNNEI. CDR3 size: 11 residues. Trimming removed 7 bases from V and 3 bases from J, with 6 bases in between. CDR3 protein: CASTFDTEAFF. As DNA, the CDR3 is TGTGCCAGCACCTTTGACACTGAAGCTTTCTTT.

V gene TRBV30 combines with J gene TRBJ2-7, with D possibly being TRBD1 (7 bases). The CDR3 spans 13 residues. Trimming shortened V by 3 bases and J by 4 bases, and 13 bases separated the two germline ends. Germline V gene data show CDR1 as GTSNPN and CDR2 as SVGIG (reference sequence). CDR3 DNA: TGTGCCTGGAGGGAGGGGGCTGGGTACGAGCAGTACTTC. It encodes CAWREGAGYEQYF.

The V gene is TRBV5-1, the J gene TRBJ1-2; no firm D call. Germline V gives CDR1 SGHRS, CDR2 YFSETQ. V dropped 4 bases and J dropped 2 bases, with 6 bases sitting between them. This CDR3 has 12 residues. CDR3 coding DNA: TGCGCCAGCAGCGGCGGCAACTATGGCTACACCTTC. This gives the protein CASSGGNYGYTF.

The chain combines TRBV2 with TRBJ2-1; tentative D call: TRBD2 (5 bases). The CDR3 spans 16 residues. V gave up 6 bases and J gave up 0 bases, with 15 bases separating them. In germline, CDR1 is SNHLY, CDR2 FYNNEI. This chain's CDR3 is CASSPPPRGSYNEQFF. The CDR3 DNA reads as TGTGCCAGCAGCCCCCCTCCCCGGGGCTCCTACAATGAGCAGTTCTTC.

The V and J genes are TRBV2 and TRBJ2-5, with D perhaps matching TRBD1 (6 bases). The CDR3 totals 16 residues. Germline assignment: CDR1 SNHLY and CDR2 FYNNEI. V gave up 7 bases and J gave up 2 bases, with 20 bases separating them. CDR3 sequence: CASTVTGTIYQETQYF. The CDR3 nucleotides read TGTGCCAGCACTGTGACCGGGACAATTTATCAAGAGACCCAGTACTTC.

The chain couples TRBV5-1 to TRBJ2-2; D gene unclear. V was clipped by 0 bases and J by 1 base, with 4 bases between them. The CDR3 consists of 14 residues. Germline V lookup: CDR1 SGHRS, CDR2 YFSETQ. CDR3 nucleotide sequence: TGCGCCAGCAGCTTGGCAGAGAACACCGGGGAGCTGTTTTTT. It is translated as CASSLAENTGELFF.

This chain uses TRBV6-5 with TRBJ1-1, with 9 positions matching TRBD1. J was trimmed by 5 bases and V by 0 bases; bases with no gene match: 4. Germline V gene sequence: CDR1 MNHEY, CDR2 SVGAGI. The CDR3 is made up of 15 amino acids. DNA for the CDR3: TGTGCCAGCAGTTACTCTGACAGGGGGAGGACTGAAGCTTTCTTT. It is translated as CASSYSDRGRTEAFF.

The chain recombines TRBV5-1 with TRBJ1-4; 8 nucleotides align to TRBD1. This CDR3 has 15 amino acids. V was pared by 4 bases and J by 7 bases, with 9 bases of the junction left unmatched. The germline V gene encodes CDR1 SGHRS and CDR2 YFSETQ. CDR3 sequence: CASSKGTGGSEKLFF. CDR3 DNA: TGCGCCAGCAGCAAAGGGACAGGTGGGAGTGAAAAACTGTTTTTT.

This clone was recorded only once. The V call is TRBV5-1, the J call TRBJ2-5, with 8 bases lining up with TRBD1. Germline values: CDR1 SGHRS, CDR2 YFSETQ. After removal of 4 bases from V and 2 bases from J, the junction contained 7 bases not matched to a gene. The CDR3 runs 15 residues. The CDR3 DNA sequence: TGCGCCAGCAGCCGACCTTACAGGGGGCAAGAGACCCAGTACTTC. Amino acid sequence: CASSRPYRGQETQYF.

The chain uses TRBV30 and TRBJ1-2; TRBD1 is a possible D gene (6 bases). The V end lost 5 bases, the J end lost 7 bases, and 14 bases lay between the germline ends. This CDR3 comprises 12 residues. The germline CDR1 and CDR2 sequences are GTSNPN and SVGIG (reference sequence). The CDR3 DNA reads TGTGCCTGGGGGCAGGGGCAGGGTGGCTACACCTTC. Its protein product is CAWGQGQGGYTF.

The gene calls are TRBV5-4 and TRBJ2-3; a weak D match, TRBD2 (6 bases). Germline V CDR1 and CDR2: SGHNT, YYREEE (reference sequence). This CDR3 has 16 amino acids. The V end was cut by 0 bases, the J end by 0 bases, with 11 bases between. In DNA, the CDR3 is TGTGCCAGCAGCTTGGCCAAGGGACTTAGCACAGATACGCAGTATTTT. Amino acids: CASSLAKGLSTDTQYF.

This rearrangement joins TRBV30 to TRBJ1-2; 7 bases are shared with TRBD1. The germline CDR1 and CDR2 sequences are GTSNPN and SVGIG (reference sequence). The CDR3 is 14 amino acids. V trimming: 1 base; J trimming: 3 bases; junction bases outside the gene matches: 5. The CDR3 bases are TGTGCCTGGAGTGGCGTGACAGGGCACTATGGCTACACCTTC. As protein: CAWSGVTGHYGYTF.

This chain links TRBV11-3 with TRBJ2-1; weak D call: TRBD1 (6 bases). Germline assignment: CDR1 SGHNT and CDR2 YENEEA. There are 16 residues in the CDR3. V lost 3 bases, J lost 6 bases, and 18 bases lay in between. The CDR3 nucleotides are TGTGCCAGCAGCTTTGGAGGCTTGGGGGCGGGCAATGAGCAGTTCTTC. It codes for CASSFGGLGAGNEQFF.